The present T cell receptor beta chain was sequenced within a study of T cell responses to AZD1222 COVID-19 vaccine. Points on this clone: The antigen is not known.

TCRdb keeps only in-frame clones here, not all; method: immunoSEQ multiplex PCR. The sample has about 120,000 clones, about nine tenths seen once. General observations from the study: Donors in the cohort were predominantly white British and more often female, and clonal diversity was possibly underestimated. Nearly half of unique spike-specific TCRs reportedly avoided B.1.351 and B.1.1.7 mutated regions. CD4 TCRs covered the whole spike, strongest at regions 160-218 and 743-854. Only 6 or 7 people who got AZD1222 tested seropositive at baseline.

V was pared by 8 bases and J by 5 bases, with 11 bases of the junction left unmatched. The CDR3 is 15 amino acids. Per germline, CDR1 MDHEN and CDR2 SYDVKM. The TCR originated in an adult in good health. This sample comprised peripheral blood, obtained on day 0 of AZD1222 vaccination. The V and J genes are TRBV28 and TRBJ2-3, with TRBD2 matching 9 bases. CDR3 nucleotide sequence: TGTGCCAGCGGACTTTTAGCGGGAGATGAAGATACGCAGTATTTT. Its translation is CASGLLAGDEDTQYF.